The sequence of this T cell receptor beta chain was determined in a study of T cells in Graves' hyperthyroidism and ophthalmopathy. This clonotype appeared a few times. Germline V lookup: CDR1 LNHDA, CDR2 SQIVND (reference sequence). This CDR3 spans 15 amino acids. V lost 4 bases and J lost 4, with 16 bases in between. TCR beta CDR3 regions were amplified from RNA. HTBI primers were used for first-round RT-PCR of the TCR CDR3. One entry per CDR3 protein results from TCRdb running MiXCR on the multiplex PCR reads. The sample shows over 700,000 distinct CDR3 sequences, about two fifths of them seen only once.

This chain connects TRBV19 to TRBJ1-1, with a possible D match to TRBD1 (5 bases). Sequencing input: blood. The TCR sequence derives from a man younger than 35 with Graves' hyperthyroidism. The CDR3 sequence: CASSTGTPRSTEAFF. The CDR3 DNA reads TGTGCCAGTAGTACCGGGACCCCCAGGAGCACTGAAGCTTTCTTT.